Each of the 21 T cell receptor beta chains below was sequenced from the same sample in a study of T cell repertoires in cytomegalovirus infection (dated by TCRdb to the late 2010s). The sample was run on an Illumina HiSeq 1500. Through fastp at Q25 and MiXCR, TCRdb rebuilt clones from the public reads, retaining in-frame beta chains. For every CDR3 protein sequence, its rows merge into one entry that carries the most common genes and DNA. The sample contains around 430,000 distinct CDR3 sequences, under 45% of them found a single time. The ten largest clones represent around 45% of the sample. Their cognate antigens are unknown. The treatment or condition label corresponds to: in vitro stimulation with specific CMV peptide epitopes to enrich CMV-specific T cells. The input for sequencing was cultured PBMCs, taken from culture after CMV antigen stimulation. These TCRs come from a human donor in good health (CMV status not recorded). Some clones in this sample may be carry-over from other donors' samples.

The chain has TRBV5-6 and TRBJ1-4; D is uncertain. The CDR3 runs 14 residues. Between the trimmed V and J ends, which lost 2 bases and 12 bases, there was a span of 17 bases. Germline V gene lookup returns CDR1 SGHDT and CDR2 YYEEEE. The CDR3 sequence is CASSFSPRDGELFF. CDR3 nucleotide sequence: TGTGCCAGCAGCTTTTCACCGAGGGATGGGGAACTGTTTTTT.

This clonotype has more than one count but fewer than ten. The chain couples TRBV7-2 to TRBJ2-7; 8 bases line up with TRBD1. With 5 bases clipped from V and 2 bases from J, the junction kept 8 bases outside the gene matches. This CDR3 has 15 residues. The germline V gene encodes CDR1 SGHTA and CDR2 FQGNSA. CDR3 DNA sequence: TGTGCCAGCAGCCACCCGGGACAGGTCACCTACGAGCAGTACTTC. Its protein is CASSHPGQVTYEQYF.

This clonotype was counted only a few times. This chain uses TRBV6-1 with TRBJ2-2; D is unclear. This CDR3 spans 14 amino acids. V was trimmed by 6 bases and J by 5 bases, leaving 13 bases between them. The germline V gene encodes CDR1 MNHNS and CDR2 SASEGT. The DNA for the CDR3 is TGTGCCAGCAGGATTTACCCTGAAACCGGGGAGCTGTTTTTT. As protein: CASRIYPETGELFF.

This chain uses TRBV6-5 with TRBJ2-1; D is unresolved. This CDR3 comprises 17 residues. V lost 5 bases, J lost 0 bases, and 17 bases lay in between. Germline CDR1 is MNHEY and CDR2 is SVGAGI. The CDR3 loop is CASSPRRPLRSYNEQFF. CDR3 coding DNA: TGTGCCAGCAGTCCACGCCGACCCTTACGCTCCTACAATGAGCAGTTCTTC.

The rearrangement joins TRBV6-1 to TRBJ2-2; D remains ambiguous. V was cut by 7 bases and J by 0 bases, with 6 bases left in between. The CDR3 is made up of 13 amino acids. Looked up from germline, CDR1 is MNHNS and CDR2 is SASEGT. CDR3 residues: CASTRSNTGELFF. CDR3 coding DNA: TGTGCCAGCACACGTTCGAACACCGGGGAGCTGTTTTTT.

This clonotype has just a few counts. The CDR3 DNA reads as TGTGCCACCACAGGAGTCAACTATGGCTACACCTTC. Its translation: CATTGVNYGYTF. The chain combines TRBV6-2 or TRBV6-3 with TRBJ1-2; D perhaps matches TRBD1 (5 bases). V lost 10 bases, J lost 2 bases, and 11 bases lay in between. This CDR3 comprises 12 residues. Germline-derived CDR1 and CDR2 are MNHEY and SVGEGT.

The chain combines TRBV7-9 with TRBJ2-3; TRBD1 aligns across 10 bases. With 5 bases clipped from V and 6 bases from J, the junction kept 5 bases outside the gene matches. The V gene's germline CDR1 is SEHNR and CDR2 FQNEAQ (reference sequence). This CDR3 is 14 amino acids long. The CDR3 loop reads CASSNRDRGDTQYF. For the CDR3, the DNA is TGTGCCAGCAGCAACCGGGACAGGGGTGATACGCAGTATTTT.

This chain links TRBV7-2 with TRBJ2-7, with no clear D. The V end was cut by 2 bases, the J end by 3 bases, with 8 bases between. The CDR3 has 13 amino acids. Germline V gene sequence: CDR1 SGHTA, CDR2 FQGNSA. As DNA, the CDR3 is TGTGCCAGCAGCTTAAAGTGGGACTACGAGCAGTACTTC. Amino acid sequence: CASSLKWDYEQYF.

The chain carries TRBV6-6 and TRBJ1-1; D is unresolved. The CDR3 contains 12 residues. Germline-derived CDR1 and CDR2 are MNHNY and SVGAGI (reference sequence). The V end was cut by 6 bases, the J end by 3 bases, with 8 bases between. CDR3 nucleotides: TGTGCCAGCAGGGGCCGGGACACTGAAGCTTTCTTT. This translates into CASRGRDTEAFF.

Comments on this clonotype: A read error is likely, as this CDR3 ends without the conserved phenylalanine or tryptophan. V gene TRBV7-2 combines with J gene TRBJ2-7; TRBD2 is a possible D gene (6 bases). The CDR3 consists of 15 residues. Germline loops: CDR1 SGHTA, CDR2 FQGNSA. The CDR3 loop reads CATSSAGLRGSAQYL. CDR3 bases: TGTGCCACCAGCTCTGCGGGACTTCGGGGGTCCGCGCAGTACTTA.

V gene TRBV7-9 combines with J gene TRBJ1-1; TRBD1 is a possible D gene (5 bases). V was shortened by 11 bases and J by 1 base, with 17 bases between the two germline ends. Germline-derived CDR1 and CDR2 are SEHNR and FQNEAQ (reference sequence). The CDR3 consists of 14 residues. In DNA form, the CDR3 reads TGTGCCTACCGAGGAGACAGACGGAACACTGAAGCTTTCTTT. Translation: CAYRGDRRNTEAFF. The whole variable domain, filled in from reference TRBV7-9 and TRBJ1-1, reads DTGVSQNPRHKITKRGQNVTFRCDPISEHNRLYWYRQTLGQGPEFLTYFQNEAQLEKSRLLSDRFSAERPKGSFSTLEIQRTEQGDSAMYLCAYRGDRRNTEAFFGQGTRLTVV.

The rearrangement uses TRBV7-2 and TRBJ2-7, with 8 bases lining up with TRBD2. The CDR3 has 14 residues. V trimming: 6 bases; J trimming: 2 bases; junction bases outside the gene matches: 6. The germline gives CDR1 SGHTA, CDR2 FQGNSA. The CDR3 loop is CASRPGGGTYEQYF. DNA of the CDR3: TGTGCCAGCAGACCCGGGGGGGGGACCTACGAGCAGTACTTC.

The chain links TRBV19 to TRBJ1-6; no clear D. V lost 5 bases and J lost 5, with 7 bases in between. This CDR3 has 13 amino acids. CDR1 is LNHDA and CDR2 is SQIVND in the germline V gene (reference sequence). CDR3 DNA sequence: TGTGCCAGTAGTCCGATAAATAATTCACCCCTCCACTTT. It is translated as CASSPINNSPLHF.

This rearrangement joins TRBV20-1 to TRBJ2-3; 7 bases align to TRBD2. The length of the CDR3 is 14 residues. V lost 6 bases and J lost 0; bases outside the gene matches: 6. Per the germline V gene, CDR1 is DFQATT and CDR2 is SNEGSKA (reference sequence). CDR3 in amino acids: CSAQSGASTDTQYF. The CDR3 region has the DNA TGCAGTGCCCAGAGCGGGGCTAGCACAGATACGCAGTATTTT.

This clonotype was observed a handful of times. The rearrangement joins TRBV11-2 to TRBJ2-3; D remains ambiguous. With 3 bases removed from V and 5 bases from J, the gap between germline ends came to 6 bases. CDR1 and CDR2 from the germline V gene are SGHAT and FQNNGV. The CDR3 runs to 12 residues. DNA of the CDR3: TGTGCCAGCAGCTTTGGCGGAGATACGCAGTATTTT. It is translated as CASSFGGDTQYF.

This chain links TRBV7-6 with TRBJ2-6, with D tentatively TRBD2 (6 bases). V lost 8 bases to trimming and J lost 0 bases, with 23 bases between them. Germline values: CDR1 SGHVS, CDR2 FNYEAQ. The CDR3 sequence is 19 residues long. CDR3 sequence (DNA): TGTGCCAGCTTACTAGCCAGCGGAGGGGAAAGCTCTGGGGCCAACGTCCTGACTTTC. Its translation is CASLLASGGESSGANVLTF.

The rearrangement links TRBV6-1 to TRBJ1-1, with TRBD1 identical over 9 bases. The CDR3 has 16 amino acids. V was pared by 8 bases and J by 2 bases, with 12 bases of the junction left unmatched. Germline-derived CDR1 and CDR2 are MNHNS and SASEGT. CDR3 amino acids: CASCKGTGLENTEAFF. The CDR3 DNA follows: TGTGCCAGCTGTAAAGGGACAGGGTTGGAAAACACTGAAGCTTTCTTT.

The CDR3 nucleotides read TGCAGTGCGGGTCGACTAGCGGGGGGAGGAAGTGGGTCCTACAATGAGCAGTTCTTC. This translates into CSAGRLAGGGSGSYNEQFF. This sequence joins TRBV20-1 and TRBJ2-1; 13 nucleotides line up with TRBD2. Germline assignment: CDR1 DFQATT and CDR2 SNEGSKA (reference sequence). This CDR3 region has 19 residues. V shed 6 bases and J 1 base; nucleotides not matched to a gene: 15.

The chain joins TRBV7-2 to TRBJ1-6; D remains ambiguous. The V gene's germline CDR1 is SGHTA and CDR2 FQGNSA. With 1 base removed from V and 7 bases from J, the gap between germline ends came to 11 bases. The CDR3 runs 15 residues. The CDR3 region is CASSLDAVGNSPLHF. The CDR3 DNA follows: TGTGCCAGCAGCTTAGATGCAGTGGGCAATTCACCCCTCCACTTT. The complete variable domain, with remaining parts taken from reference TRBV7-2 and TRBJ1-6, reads GAGVSQSPSNKVTEKGKDVELRCDPISGHTALYWYRQSLGQGLEFLIYFQGNSAPDKSGLPSDRFSAERTGGSVSTLTIQRTQQEDSAVYLCASSLDAVGNSPLHFGNGTRLTVT.

In nucleotides, the CDR3 is TGTGCCAGCAGTTTTAGGGGGGTCATTCAGTACTTC. Amino acids: CASSFRGVIQYF. V is TRBV12-3 or TRBV12-4 and J is TRBJ2-4; D might be TRBD1 or TRBD2, each matching 6 bases. The CDR3 covers 12 residues. With 3 bases removed from V and 9 bases from J, the gap between germline ends came to 9 bases.

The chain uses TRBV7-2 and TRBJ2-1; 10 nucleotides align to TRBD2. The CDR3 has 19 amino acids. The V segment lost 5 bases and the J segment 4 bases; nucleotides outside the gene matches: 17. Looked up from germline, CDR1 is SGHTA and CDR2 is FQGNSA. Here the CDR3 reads CASSPSITILAGRYNEQFF. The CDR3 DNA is TGTGCCAGCAGCCCGTCCATTACCATACTAGCGGGGCGGTACAATGAGCAGTTCTTC.